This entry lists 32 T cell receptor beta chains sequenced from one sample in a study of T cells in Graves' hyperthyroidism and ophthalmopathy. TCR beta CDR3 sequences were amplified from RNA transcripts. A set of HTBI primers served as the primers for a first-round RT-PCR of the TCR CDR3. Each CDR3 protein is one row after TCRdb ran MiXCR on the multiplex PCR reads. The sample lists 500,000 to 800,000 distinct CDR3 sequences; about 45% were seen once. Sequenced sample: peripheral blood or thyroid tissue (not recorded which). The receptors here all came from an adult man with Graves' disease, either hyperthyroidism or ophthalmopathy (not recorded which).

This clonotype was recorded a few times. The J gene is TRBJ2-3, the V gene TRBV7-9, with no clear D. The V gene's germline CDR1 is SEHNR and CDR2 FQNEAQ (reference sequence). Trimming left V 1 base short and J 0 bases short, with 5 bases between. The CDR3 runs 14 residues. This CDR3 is CASSLEASTDTQYF. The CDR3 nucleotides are TGTGCCAGCAGCTTAGAGGCTAGCACAGATACGCAGTATTTT. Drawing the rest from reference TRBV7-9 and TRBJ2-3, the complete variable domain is DTGVSQNPRHKITKRGQNVTFRCDPISEHNRLYWYRQTLGQGPEFLTYFQNEAQLEKSRLLSDRFSAERPKGSFSTLEIQRTEQGDSAMYLCASSLEASTDTQYFGPGTRLTVL.

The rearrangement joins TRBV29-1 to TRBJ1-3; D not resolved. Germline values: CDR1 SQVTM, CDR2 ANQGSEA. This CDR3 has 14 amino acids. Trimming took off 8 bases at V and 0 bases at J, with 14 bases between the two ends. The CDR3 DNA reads TGCAGCAGTTTCCGGGCCATCTCTGGAAACACCATATATTTT. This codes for CSSFRAISGNTIYF.

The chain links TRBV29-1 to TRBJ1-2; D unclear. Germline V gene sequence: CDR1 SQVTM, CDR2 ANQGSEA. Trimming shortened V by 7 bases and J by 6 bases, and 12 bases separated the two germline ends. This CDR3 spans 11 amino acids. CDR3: CSAHGQDGYTF. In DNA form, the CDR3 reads TGCAGCGCCCACGGGCAGGATGGCTACACCTTC. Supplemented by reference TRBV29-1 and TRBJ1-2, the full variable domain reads SAVISQKPSRDICQRGTSLTIQCQVDSQVTMMFWYRQQPGQSLTLIATANQGSEATYESGFVIDKFPISRPNLTFSTLTVSNMSPEDSSIYLCSAHGQDGYTFGSGTRLTVV.

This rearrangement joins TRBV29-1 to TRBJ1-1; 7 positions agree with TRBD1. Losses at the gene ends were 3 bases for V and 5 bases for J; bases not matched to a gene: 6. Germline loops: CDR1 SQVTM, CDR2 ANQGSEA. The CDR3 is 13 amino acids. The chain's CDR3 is CSVDNTGETEAFF. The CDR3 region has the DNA TGCAGCGTTGATAATACAGGGGAGACTGAAGCTTTCTTT.

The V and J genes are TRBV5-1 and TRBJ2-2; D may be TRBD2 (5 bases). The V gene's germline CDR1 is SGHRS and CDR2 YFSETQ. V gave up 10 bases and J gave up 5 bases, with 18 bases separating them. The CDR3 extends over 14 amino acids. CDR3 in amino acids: CAGRRDPKTGELFF. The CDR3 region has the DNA TGCGCCGGGAGAAGGGATCCTAAAACCGGGGAGCTGTTTTTT.

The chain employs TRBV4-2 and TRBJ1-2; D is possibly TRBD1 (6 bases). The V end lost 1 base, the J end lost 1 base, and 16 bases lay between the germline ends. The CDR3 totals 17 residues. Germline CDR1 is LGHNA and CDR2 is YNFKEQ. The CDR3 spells CASSQGSGTPLNYGYTF. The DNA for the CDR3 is TGTGCCAGCAGCCAAGGGTCTGGGACACCGCTTAACTATGGCTACACCTTC.

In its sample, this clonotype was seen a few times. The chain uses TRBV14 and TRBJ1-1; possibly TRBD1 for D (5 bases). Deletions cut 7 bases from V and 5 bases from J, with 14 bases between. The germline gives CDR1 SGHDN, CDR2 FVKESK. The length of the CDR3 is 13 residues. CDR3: CASTTWGETEAFF. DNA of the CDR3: TGTGCCAGCACCACATGGGGGGAGACTGAAGCTTTCTTT.

The DNA of the CDR3 is TGTGCCATCAGTGAGGCAGGGGGAAACACCATATATTTT. It codes for CAISEAGGNTIYF. The V and J genes are TRBV10-3 and TRBJ1-3; possibly TRBD1 for D (5 bases). The ends were cut back, 2 bases at V and 4 bases at J, with 6 bases in the middle. Germline V gene lookup returns CDR1 ENHRY and CDR2 SYGVKD. This CDR3 has 13 residues.

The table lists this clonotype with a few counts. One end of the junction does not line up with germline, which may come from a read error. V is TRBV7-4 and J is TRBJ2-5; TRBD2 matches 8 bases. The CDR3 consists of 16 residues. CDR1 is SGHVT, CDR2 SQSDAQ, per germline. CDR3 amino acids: CASSQEWSGGGETQYF. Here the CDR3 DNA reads TGCGCCAGCAGCCAAGAGTGGAGCGGGGGCGGAGAGACCCAGTACTTC. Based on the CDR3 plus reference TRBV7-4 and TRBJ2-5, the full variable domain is GAGVSQSPRYKVAKRGRDVALRCDSISGHVTLYWYRQTLGQGSEVLTYSQSDAQRDKSGRPSGRFSAERPERSVSTLKIQRTEQGDSAVYLCASSQEWSGGGETQYFGPGTRLLVL.

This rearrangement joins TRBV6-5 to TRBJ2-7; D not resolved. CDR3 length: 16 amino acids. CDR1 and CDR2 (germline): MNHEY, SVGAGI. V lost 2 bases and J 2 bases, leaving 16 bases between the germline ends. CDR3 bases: TGTGCCAGCAGTTACGTACCGGGTGCTGGGGCCTACGAGCAGTACTTC. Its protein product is CASSYVPGAGAYEQYF.

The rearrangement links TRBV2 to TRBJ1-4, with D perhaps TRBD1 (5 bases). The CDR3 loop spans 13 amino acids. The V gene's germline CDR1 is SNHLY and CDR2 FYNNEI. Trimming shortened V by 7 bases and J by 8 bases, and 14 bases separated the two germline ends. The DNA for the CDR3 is TGTGCCAGCAAAGGACGGGGACGGGAAAAACTGTTTTTT. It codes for CASKGRGREKLFF.

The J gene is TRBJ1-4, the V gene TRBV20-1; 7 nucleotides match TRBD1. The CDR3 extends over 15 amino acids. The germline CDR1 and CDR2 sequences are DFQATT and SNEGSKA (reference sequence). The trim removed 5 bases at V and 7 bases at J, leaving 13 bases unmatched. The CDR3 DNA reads TGCAGTGCTGGGGAAAGGAAGGGGGCTGGTGAAAAACTGTTTTTT. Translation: CSAGERKGAGEKLFF.

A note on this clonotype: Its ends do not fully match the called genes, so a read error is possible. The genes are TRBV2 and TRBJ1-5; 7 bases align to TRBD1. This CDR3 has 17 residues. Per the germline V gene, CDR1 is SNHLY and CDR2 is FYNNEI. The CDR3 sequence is CANSDDRGLAGNQPQHF. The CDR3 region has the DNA TGTGCCAACAGTGATGATAGGGGGCTGGCGGGCAATCAGCCCCAGCATTTT.

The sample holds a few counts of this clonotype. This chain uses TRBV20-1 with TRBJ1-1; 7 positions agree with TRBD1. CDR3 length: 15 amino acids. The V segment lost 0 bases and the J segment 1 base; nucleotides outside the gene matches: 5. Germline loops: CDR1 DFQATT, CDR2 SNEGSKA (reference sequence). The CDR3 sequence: CSAREFRGRNTEAFF. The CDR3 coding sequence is TGCAGTGCTAGAGAATTTAGGGGGCGGAACACTGAAGCTTTCTTT.

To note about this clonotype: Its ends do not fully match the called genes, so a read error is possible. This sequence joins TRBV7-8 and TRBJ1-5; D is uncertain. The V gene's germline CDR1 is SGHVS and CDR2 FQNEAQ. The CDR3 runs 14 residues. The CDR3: CASSQEWEITPQHF. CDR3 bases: TGCGCCAGCAGCCAAGAATGGGAAATCACGCCCCAGCATTTT.

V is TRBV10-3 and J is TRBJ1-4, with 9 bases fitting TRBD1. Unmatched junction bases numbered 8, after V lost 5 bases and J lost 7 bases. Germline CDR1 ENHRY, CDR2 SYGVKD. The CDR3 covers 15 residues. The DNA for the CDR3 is TGTGCCATCAGTTATGGCGGGACAGGGAGTGAAAAACTGTTTTTT. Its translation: CAISYGGTGSEKLFF.

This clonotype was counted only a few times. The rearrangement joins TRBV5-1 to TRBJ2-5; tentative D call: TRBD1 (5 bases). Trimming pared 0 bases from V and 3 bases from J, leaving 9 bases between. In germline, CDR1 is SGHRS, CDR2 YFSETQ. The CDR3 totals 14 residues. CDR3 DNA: TGCGCCAGCAGCTTGGGGGTGACAGAAGAGACCCAGTACTTC. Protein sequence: CASSLGVTEETQYF.

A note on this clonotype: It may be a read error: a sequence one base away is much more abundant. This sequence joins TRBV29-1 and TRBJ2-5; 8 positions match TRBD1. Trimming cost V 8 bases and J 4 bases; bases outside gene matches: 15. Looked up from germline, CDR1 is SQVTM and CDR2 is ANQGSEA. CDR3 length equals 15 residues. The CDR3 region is CSSTPLAGGTETQYF. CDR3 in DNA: TGCAGCTCAACACCCTTGGCAGGGGGCACAGAGACCCAGTACTTC.

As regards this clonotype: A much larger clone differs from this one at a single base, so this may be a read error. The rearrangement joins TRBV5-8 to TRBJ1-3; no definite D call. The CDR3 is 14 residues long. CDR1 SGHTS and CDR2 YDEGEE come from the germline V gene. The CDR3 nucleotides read TGTGCCGGCAGCTTTTGGGTTTCTGGAAACACCATATATTTT. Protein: CAGSFWVSGNTIYF.

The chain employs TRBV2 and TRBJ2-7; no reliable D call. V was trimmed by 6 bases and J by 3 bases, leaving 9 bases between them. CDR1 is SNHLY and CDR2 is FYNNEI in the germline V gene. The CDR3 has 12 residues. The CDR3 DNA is TGTGCCAGCAGCGGACGCCACTACGAGCAGTACTTC. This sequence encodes CASSGRHYEQYF.

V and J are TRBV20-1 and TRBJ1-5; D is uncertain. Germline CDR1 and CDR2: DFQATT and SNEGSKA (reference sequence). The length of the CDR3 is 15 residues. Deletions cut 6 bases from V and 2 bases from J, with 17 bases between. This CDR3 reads CSANTGFTGNQPQHF. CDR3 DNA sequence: TGCAGTGCCAATACCGGCTTCACTGGCAATCAGCCCCAGCATTTT.

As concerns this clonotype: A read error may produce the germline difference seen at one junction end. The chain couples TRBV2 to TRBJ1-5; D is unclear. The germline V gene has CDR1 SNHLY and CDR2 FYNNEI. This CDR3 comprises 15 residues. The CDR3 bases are TGTGCCAACAGTGAATTTGGGAGAGACAATCAGCCCCAGCATTTT. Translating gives CANSEFGRDNQPQHF. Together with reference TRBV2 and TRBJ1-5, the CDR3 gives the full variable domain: EPEVTQTPSHQVTQMGQEVILRCVPISNHLYFYWYRQILGQKVEFLVSFYNNEISEKSEIFDDQFSVERPDGSNFTLKIRSTKLEDSAMYFCANSEFGRDNQPQHFGDGTRLSIL.

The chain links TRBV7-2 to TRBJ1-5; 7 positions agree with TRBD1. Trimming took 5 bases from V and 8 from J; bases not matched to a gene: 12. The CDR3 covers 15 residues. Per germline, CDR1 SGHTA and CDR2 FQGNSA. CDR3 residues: CASSRSGQVHEPQHF. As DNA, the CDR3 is TGTGCCAGCAGCCGCTCTGGACAGGTTCATGAGCCCCAGCATTTT.

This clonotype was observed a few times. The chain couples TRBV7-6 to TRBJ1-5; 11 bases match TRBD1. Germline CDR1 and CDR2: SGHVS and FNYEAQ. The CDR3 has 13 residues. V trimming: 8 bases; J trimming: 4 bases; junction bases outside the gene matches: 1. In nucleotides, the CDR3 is TGTGCCAGCGGACAGGGGGCAAATCAGCCCCAGCATTTT. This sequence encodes CASGQGANQPQHF.

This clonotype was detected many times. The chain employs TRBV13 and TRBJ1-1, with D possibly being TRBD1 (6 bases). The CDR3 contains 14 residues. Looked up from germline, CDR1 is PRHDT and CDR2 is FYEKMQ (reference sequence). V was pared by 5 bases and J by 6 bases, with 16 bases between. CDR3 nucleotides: TGTGCCAGCAGCCCTGGGGGGCCTCGGGCTGAAGCTTTCTTT. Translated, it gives CASSPGGPRAEAFF.

The DNA of the CDR3 is TGTGCCAGCAGCTTAGCCGGGACAGGGACGAGTGGCTACACCTTC. Translation: CASSLAGTGTSGYTF. The chain joins TRBV7-8 to TRBJ1-2, with TRBD1 matching 9 bases. The CDR3 is 15 amino acids. The V gene end was trimmed by 0 bases and the J gene end by 7 bases; junction bases not matched to a gene: 6. Per germline, CDR1 SGHVS and CDR2 FQNEAQ. Supplemented by reference TRBV7-8 and TRBJ1-2, the full variable domain reads GAGVSQSPRYKVAKRGQDVALRCDPISGHVSLFWYQQALGQGPEFLTYFQNEAQLDKSGLPSDRFFAERPEGSVSTLKIQRTQQEDSAVYLCASSLAGTGTSGYTFGSGTRLTVV.

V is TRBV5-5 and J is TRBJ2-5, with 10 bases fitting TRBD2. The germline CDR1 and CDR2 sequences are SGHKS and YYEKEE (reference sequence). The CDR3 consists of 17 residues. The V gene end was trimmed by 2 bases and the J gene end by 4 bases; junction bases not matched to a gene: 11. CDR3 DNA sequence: TGTGCCAGCAGCTTAGGGGGCCTAGCGGGGGTACCAGAGACCCAGTACTTC. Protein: CASSLGGLAGVPETQYF.

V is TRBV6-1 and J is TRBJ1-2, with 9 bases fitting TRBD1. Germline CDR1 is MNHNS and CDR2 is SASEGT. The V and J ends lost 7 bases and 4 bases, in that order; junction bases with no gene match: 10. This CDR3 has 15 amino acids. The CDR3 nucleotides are TGTGCCAGCAAAAGAACAGGGGGCGAAGGCTATGGCTACACCTTC. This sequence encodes CASKRTGGEGYGYTF.

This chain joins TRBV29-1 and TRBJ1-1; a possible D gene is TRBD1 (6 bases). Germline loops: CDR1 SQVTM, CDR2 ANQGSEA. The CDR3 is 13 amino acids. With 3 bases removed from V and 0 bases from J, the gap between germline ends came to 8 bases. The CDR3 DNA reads TGCAGCGTTGACGGGGGGCTGAACACTGAAGCTTTCTTT. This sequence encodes CSVDGGLNTEAFF.

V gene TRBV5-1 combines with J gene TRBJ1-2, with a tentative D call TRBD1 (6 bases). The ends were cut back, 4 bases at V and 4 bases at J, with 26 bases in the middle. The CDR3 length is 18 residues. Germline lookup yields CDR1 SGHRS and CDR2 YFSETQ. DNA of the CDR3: TGCGCCAGCAGCCCCTCTAAATGGAGGGGGACGATAACCTATGGCTACACCTTC. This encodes CASSPSKWRGTITYGYTF.

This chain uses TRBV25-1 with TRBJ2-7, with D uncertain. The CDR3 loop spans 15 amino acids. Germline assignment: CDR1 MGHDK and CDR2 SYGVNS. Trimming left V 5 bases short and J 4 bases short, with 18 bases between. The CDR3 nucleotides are TGTGCCAGCAGTTTACAAGGGTCCGATTCTTACGAGCAGTACTTC. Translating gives CASSLQGSDSYEQYF.

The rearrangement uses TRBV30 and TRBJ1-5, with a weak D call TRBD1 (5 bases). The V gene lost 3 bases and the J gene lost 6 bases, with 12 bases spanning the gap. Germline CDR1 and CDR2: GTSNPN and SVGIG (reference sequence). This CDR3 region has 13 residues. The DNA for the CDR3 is TGTGCCTGGAGGTCAGGGCGTAGTCAGCCCCAGCATTTT. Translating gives CAWRSGRSQPQHF.